These 10 T cell receptor beta chains share one sample of origin, sequenced in a study of T cell responses to AZD1222 COVID-19 vaccine. The table came from immunoSEQ multiplex PCR; TCRdb's copy has only in-frame clones and leaves some out. The sample has roughly 180,000 clones; around 90% are singletons. The material sequenced was peripheral blood, taken on day 0 of AZD1222 vaccination. The receptor set was obtained from an adult in good health.

The chain is built from TRBV15 and TRBJ1-5; 8 nucleotides agree with TRBD1. Unmatched junction bases numbered 6, after V lost 0 bases and J lost 14 bases. The CDR3 spans 13 residues. Per the germline V gene, CDR1 is LNHNV and CDR2 is YYDKDF (reference sequence). The CDR3 region is CATSRDPDRDEHF. The CDR3 bases are TGTGCCACCAGCAGAGATCCGGACAGGGATGAGCATTTT.

The J gene is TRBJ2-2, the V gene TRBV6-6; 7 bases are a match to TRBD2. V lost 11 bases and J lost 1; bases outside the gene matches: 10. CDR3 size: 15 residues. CDR1 MNHNY and CDR2 SVGAGI come from the germline V gene (reference sequence). The CDR3 spells CACAGTGGNTGELFF. As DNA, the CDR3 is TGTGCCTGCGCAGGGACGGGGGGGAACACCGGGGAGCTGTTTTTT.

The chain has TRBV11-2 and TRBJ1-1; D may be TRBD1 (5 bases). The CDR3 loop spans 19 amino acids. The V end was cut by 1 base, the J end by 4 bases, with 25 bases between. CDR1 is SGHAT, CDR2 FQNNGV, per germline. CDR3 sequence (DNA): TGTGCCAGCAGCTTAGTAGGGCCTTATGAGCGGGGCGAGGGCACTGAAGCTTTCTTT. This sequence encodes CASSLVGPYERGEGTEAFF.

This chain connects TRBV9 to TRBJ2-5, with TRBD2 matching 11 bases. Per the germline V gene, CDR1 is SGDLS and CDR2 is YYNGEE. With V trimmed by 3 bases and J by 7 bases, 2 bases remained unmatched. CDR3 length: 13 amino acids. The CDR3 region is CASSALAGGTQYF. The CDR3 DNA reads as TGTGCCAGCAGCGCCCTAGCGGGGGGGACCCAGTACTTC. Drawing the rest from reference TRBV9 and TRBJ2-5, the complete variable domain is DSGVTQTPKHLITATGQRVTLRCSPRSGDLSVYWYQQSLDQGLQFLIQYYNGEERAKGNILERFSAQQFPDLHSELNLSSLELGDSALYFCASSALAGGTQYFGPGTRLLVL.

The chain links TRBV5-1 to TRBJ1-5; 8 positions match TRBD1. CDR3 length equals 15 residues. With 0 bases clipped from V and 2 bases from J, the junction kept 1 base outside the gene matches. From germline, CDR1 is SGHRS and CDR2 YFSETQ. CDR3 nucleotides: TGCGCCAGCAGCTTGGGGGGACAGGGCAATCAGCCCCAGCATTTT. This encodes CASSLGGQGNQPQHF.

J is TRBJ1-1 and V is TRBV5-4; D call uncertain. The CDR3 covers 15 residues. Trimming cost V 4 bases and J 2 bases, with 15 bases left between them. From germline, CDR1 is SGHNT and CDR2 YYREEE (reference sequence). The CDR3 DNA follows: TGTGCCAGCAGCCCCCCGGGTCTAACTAACACTGAAGCTTTCTTT. Protein sequence: CASSPPGLTNTEAFF. The whole variable domain, remainder taken from reference TRBV5-4 and TRBJ1-1, is ETGVTQSPTHLIKTRGQQVTLRCSSQSGHNTVSWYQQALGQGPQFIFQYYREEENGRGNFPPRFSGLQFPNYSSELNVNALELDDSALYLCASSPPGLTNTEAFFGQGTRLTVV.

This rearrangement joins TRBV7-6 to TRBJ1-4; 7 bases map to TRBD1. V lost 5 bases to trimming and J lost 5 bases; unmatched junction nucleotides: 5. Germline values: CDR1 SGHVS, CDR2 FNYEAQ. This CDR3 is built from 14 residues. The CDR3 here is CASSQQGGNEKLFF. Written as DNA, the CDR3 is TGTGCCAGCAGCCAGCAGGGGGGGAATGAAAAACTGTTTTTT. The variable domain in full, completed from reference TRBV7-6 and TRBJ1-4, reads GAGVSQSPRYKVTKRGQDVALRCDPISGHVSLYWYRQALGQGPEFLTYFNYEAQQDKSGLPNDRFSAERPEGSISTLTIQRTEQRDSAMYRCASSQQGGNEKLFFGSGTQLSVL.

The chain combines TRBV18 with TRBJ1-2; D gene uncertain. The CDR3 runs to 14 residues. Trimming stripped 4 bases from V and 4 bases from J, with 13 bases between. Per germline, CDR1 KGHSH and CDR2 LQKENI. Here the CDR3 reads CASSQEGRSYGYTF. The CDR3 nucleotides read TGTGCCAGCTCACAGGAGGGTAGGAGCTATGGCTACACCTTC.

The rearrangement uses TRBV19 and TRBJ1-5; 7 nucleotides align to TRBD1. Looked up from germline, CDR1 is LNHDA and CDR2 is SQIVND (reference sequence). The CDR3 is 15 residues long. After removal of 4 bases from V and 2 bases from J, the junction contained 5 bases not matched to a gene. The CDR3 region is CASSTRQGGNQPQHF. CDR3 DNA sequence: TGTGCCAGTAGTACACGACAGGGCGGCAATCAGCCCCAGCATTTT.

Only one count was recorded for this clone. V gene TRBV6-4 combines with J gene TRBJ1-1, with 11 bases that match TRBD1. CDR3 length: 15 amino acids. Germline trimming cut 0 bases from V and 4 bases from J; bases unmatched to any gene: 1. Germline loops: CDR1 MRHNA, CDR2 SNTAGT. CDR3 in amino acids: CASSDSGTGGTEAFF. As DNA, the CDR3 is TGTGCCAGCAGTGACTCTGGGACAGGGGGCACTGAAGCTTTCTTT.